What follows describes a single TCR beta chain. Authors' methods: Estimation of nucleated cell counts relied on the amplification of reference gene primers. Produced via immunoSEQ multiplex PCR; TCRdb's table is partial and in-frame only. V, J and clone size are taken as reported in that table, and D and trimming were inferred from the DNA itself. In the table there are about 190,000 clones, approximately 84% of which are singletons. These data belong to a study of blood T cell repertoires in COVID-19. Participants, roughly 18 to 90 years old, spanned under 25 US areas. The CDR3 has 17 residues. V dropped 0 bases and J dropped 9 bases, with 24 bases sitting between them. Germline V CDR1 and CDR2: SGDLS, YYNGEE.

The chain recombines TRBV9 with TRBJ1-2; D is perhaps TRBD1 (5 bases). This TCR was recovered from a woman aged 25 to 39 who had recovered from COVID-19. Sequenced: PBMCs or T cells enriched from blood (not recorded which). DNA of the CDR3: TGTGCCAGCAGCGTAGGGACAAGAGCGCCCGACGGGGGGAGCTACACCTTC. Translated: CASSVGTRAPDGGSYTF.